The 10 T cell receptor beta chains in this list originate from one sample, sequenced in a study of cytotoxic CD8 clonotypes in ibrutinib-treated CLL. Only in-frame clones appear in the TCRdb table, and some are missing; sequencing was by immunoSEQ multiplex PCR. The profile covers 250,000 to 350,000 clones, with more than 70% appearing a single time and 5.6% taken by the ten largest. The sequences come from PBMCs, collected at disease progression, from a patient treated with ibrutinib. The receptors stem from a human donor with chronic lymphocytic leukemia.

The gene calls are TRBV28 and TRBJ2-1, with D tentatively TRBD2 (5 bases). Germline CDR1 reads MDHEN; CDR2 reads SYDVKM. V lost 6 bases to trimming and J lost 0 bases, with 12 bases between them. The CDR3 totals 15 residues. In DNA, the CDR3 is TGTGCCAGCAGGCCGGACGGACTCTCCTACAATGAGCAGTTCTTC. Encoded protein: CASRPDGLSYNEQFF.

This clone was seen just once. The chain carries TRBV29-1 and TRBJ2-7, with TRBD1 matching 7 bases. Trimming cost V 4 bases and J 7 bases; bases outside gene matches: 13. The CDR3 covers 14 residues. Per germline, CDR1 SQVTM and CDR2 ANQGSEA. The CDR3 DNA reads TGCAGCGTTGCCCGGGACAGTCGCTTTGTGGAGCAGTACTTC. Translating it yields CSVARDSRFVEQYF.

This sequence joins TRBV19 and TRBJ2-7; 8 bases fit TRBD1. CDR3 length equals 14 residues. Germline values: CDR1 LNHDA, CDR2 SQIVND (reference sequence). V was pared by 5 bases and J by 3 bases, with 6 bases of the junction left unmatched. As DNA, the CDR3 is TGTGCCAGTAGTCCCGCCGGACAGGGCTACGAGCAGTACTTC. Translation gives CASSPAGQGYEQYF.

This clone was found once. This chain joins TRBV28 and TRBJ2-7; D unclear. Germline loops: CDR1 MDHEN, CDR2 SYDVKM. V lost 1 base, J lost 7 bases, and 11 bases lay in between. CDR3 length: 13 amino acids. As DNA, the CDR3 is TGTGCCAGCAGTTTATTGGTCCCAGGAGAGCAGTACTTC. Protein product: CASSLLVPGEQYF.

This clone was seen a few times. The rearrangement uses TRBV7-2 and TRBJ2-5; weak D call: TRBD1 (6 bases). The V gene's germline CDR1 is SGHTA and CDR2 FQGNSA. This CDR3 region has 14 residues. Trimming removed 3 bases at V and 4 bases at J, with 12 bases between. The CDR3 DNA sequence: TGTGCCAGCAGCTTTTCCAGGGGTCGAGAGACCCAGTACTTC. Its protein product is CASSFSRGRETQYF. Looking up the rest from reference TRBV7-2 and TRBJ2-5 gives the full variable domain: GAGVSQSPSNKVTEKGKDVELRCDPISGHTALYWYRQSLGQGLEFLIYFQGNSAPDKSGLPSDRFSAERTGGSVSTLTIQRTQQEDSAVYLCASSFSRGRETQYFGPGTRLLVL.

V is TRBV9 and J is TRBJ2-7, with TRBD1 matching over 7 bases. The germline V gene has CDR1 SGDLS and CDR2 YYNGEE. The CDR3 contains 15 residues. Losses at the gene ends were 4 bases for V and 7 bases for J; bases not matched to a gene: 14. The CDR3 coding sequence is TGTGCCAGCAGCAAAACCGCGACAGGGCGCTGGGAGCAGTACTTC. Translation: CASSKTATGRWEQYF.

This chain joins TRBV18 and TRBJ2-7, with D maybe TRBD2 (6 bases). The germline V and J ends were trimmed by 4 bases and 6 bases, with 13 bases remaining between them. Per the germline V gene, CDR1 is KGHSH and CDR2 is LQKENI. The CDR3 covers 13 residues. The CDR3 is CASSLLGGSEQYF. For the CDR3, the DNA is TGTGCCAGCTCACTCTTGGGGGGTTCCGAGCAGTACTTC. Filled out from reference TRBV18 and TRBJ2-7, the complete variable domain reads NAGVMQNPRHLVRRRGQEARLRCSPMKGHSHVYWYRQLPEEGLKFMVYLQKENIIDESGMPKERFSAEFPKEGPSILRIQQVVRGDSAAYFCASSLLGGSEQYFGPGTRLTVT.

This clone was observed a single time. This chain joins TRBV5-1 and TRBJ2-7; D remains ambiguous. V was cut by 0 bases and J by 6 bases, with 16 bases left in between. The germline V gene encodes CDR1 SGHRS and CDR2 YFSETQ. This CDR3 is built from 15 residues. CDR3 sequence (DNA): TGCGCCAGCAGCTTGGCCGGTAATAGGGCCGGCGAGCAGTACTTC. Translated, it gives CASSLAGNRAGEQYF.

This clone was seen a single time. This chain connects TRBV6-6 to TRBJ2-1; 8 bases match TRBD2. CDR1 MNHNY and CDR2 SVGAGI come from the germline V gene (reference sequence). The CDR3 spans 16 residues. V lost 5 bases to trimming and J lost 7 bases; unmatched junction nucleotides: 13. Here the CDR3 DNA reads TGTGCCAGCAGTGGACCACTAGCGGTACCAGCGAATGAGCAGTTCTTC. This codes for CASSGPLAVPANEQFF.

The genes are TRBV6-5 and TRBJ2-3, with TRBD2 matching 7 bases. The CDR3 sequence is 16 residues long. Trimming cost V 2 bases and J 6 bases; bases outside gene matches: 11. Per germline, CDR1 MNHEY and CDR2 SVGAGI. The CDR3 coding sequence is TGTGCCAGCAGTTACGGGTTCCTCGGGCGGGGGGATACGCAGTATTTT. Encoded protein: CASSYGFLGRGDTQYF.